The 3 T cell receptor beta chains given below trace back to one sample, sequenced in a study of T cell responses to AZD1222 COVID-19 vaccine. Assay used: immunoSEQ multiplex PCR; TCRdb lists only in-frame clones, some missing. The data show about 94,000 clones, with 88% seen just once and over 10% held by the top ten. The specimen comprised peripheral blood, sampled 28 days after the second AZD1222 dose. Receptors were obtained from an adult who received the AZD1222 COVID-19 vaccine.

This clone appeared once. This chain connects TRBV7-9 to TRBJ2-1; D not certain. Trimming pared 4 bases from V and 4 bases from J, leaving 11 bases between. Germline V gene lookup returns CDR1 SEHNR and CDR2 FQNEAQ (reference sequence). This CDR3 contains 14 residues. CDR3 coding DNA: TGTGCCAGCAGCTCCGATAGGGTGTACAATGAGCAGTTCTTC. This gives the protein CASSSDRVYNEQFF.

Regarding this clone: The identical CDR3 is also encoded by other nucleotide sequences in the sample. The gene calls are TRBV28 and TRBJ1-1; D unclear. This CDR3 is built from 12 residues. CDR1 MDHEN and CDR2 SYDVKM come from the germline V gene. V was shortened by 2 bases and J by 0 bases, with 1 base between the two germline ends. CDR3 loop: CASSLMNTEAFF. The CDR3 nucleotides are TGTGCCAGCAGTTTAATGAACACTGAAGCTTTCTTT.

The rearrangement joins TRBV9 to TRBJ2-1, with 11 bases matching TRBD1. CDR3 length equals 15 residues. Germline loops: CDR1 SGDLS, CDR2 YYNGEE. V trimming: 4 bases; J trimming: 4 bases; junction bases outside the gene matches: 4. In nucleotides, the CDR3 is TGTGCCAGCAGCAACTGGGACAGGGGGTACAATGAGCAGTTCTTC. It specifies CASSNWDRGYNEQFF.